Shown below are 23 T cell receptor beta chains from a single sample sequenced in a study of blood T cell repertoires in COVID-19. Using immunoSEQ multiplex PCR, the repertoire was profiled, and TCRdb retains in-frame clones only, with some absent. Of around 500,000 clones listed, 80% to 90% are singletons. Sequenced material: peripheral blood. These receptors were collected from a human donor in a cohort sampled during active COVID-19.

The V and J genes are TRBV7-9 and TRBJ1-4; no clear D gene. The CDR3 contains 13 residues. CDR1 and CDR2 (germline): SEHNR, FQNEAQ (reference sequence). Trimming took 5 bases from V and 6 from J, leaving 10 bases between them. The CDR3 is CASSPDFYEKLFF. For the CDR3, the DNA is TGTGCCAGCAGCCCCGACTTTTATGAAAAACTGTTTTTT. Filled out from reference TRBV7-9 and TRBJ1-4, the complete variable domain reads DTGVSQNPRHKITKRGQNVTFRCDPISEHNRLYWYRQTLGQGPEFLTYFQNEAQLEKSRLLSDRFSAERPKGSFSTLEIQRTEQGDSAMYLCASSPDFYEKLFFGSGTQLSVL.

The chain combines TRBV30 with TRBJ1-2; TRBD1 might be the D (5 bases). The CDR3 runs to 13 residues. CDR1 GTSNPN and CDR2 SVGIG come from the germline V gene (reference sequence). V lost 2 bases, J lost 4 bases, and 11 bases lay in between. CDR3 bases: TGTGCCTGGAGTAGGGGCCCTTCCTATGGCTACACCTTC. It is translated as CAWSRGPSYGYTF. The full variable domain, its missing parts supplied by reference TRBV30 and TRBJ1-2, is SQTIHQWPATLVQPVGSPLSLECTVEGTSNPNLYWYRQAAGRGLQLLFYSVGIGQISSEVPQNLSASRPQDRQFILSSKKLLLSDSGFYLCAWSRGPSYGYTFGSGTRLTVV.

In its sample, this clone was seen once. The chain is built from TRBV7-9 and TRBJ1-2; no definite D call. Germline values: CDR1 SEHNR, CDR2 FQNEAQ (reference sequence). V was cut by 3 bases and J by 7 bases, with 9 bases left in between. This CDR3 has 12 residues. CDR3 amino acids: CASSLEQTGYTF. In DNA, the CDR3 is TGTGCCAGCAGCTTGGAGCAGACTGGCTACACCTTC.

V is TRBV24-1 and J is TRBJ2-3; TRBD1 aligns across 10 bases. Germline assignment: CDR1 KGHDR and CDR2 SFDVKD. V dropped 5 bases and J dropped 1; count of bases not matched to a gene: 5. CDR3 size: 16 residues. The CDR3 protein is CATSGRQGAGTDTQYF. The CDR3 DNA is TGTGCCACCAGTGGGAGACAGGGGGCCGGCACAGATACGCAGTATTTT.

The sample holds one count of this clone. The rearrangement joins TRBV28 to TRBJ1-2; D gene uncertain. Germline-derived CDR1 and CDR2 are MDHEN and SYDVKM. Trimming removed 3 bases from V and 11 bases from J, with 10 bases in between. The CDR3 totals 11 residues. In DNA form, the CDR3 reads TGTGCCAGCAGTTTGGAGGGCGCGTACACCTTC. Its protein is CASSLEGAYTF.

The J gene is TRBJ2-3, the V gene TRBV19; D possibly corresponds to TRBD2 (6 bases). The germline V and J ends were trimmed by 1 base and 3 bases, with 14 bases remaining between them. This CDR3 is built from 16 residues. The V gene's germline CDR1 is LNHDA and CDR2 SQIVND (reference sequence). CDR3 protein: CASSIVLGSTTDTQYF. CDR3 DNA: TGTGCCAGTAGTATAGTCCTCGGGAGCACGACAGATACGCAGTATTTT.

The chain employs TRBV12-5 and TRBJ1-6; the D is unclear. From germline, CDR1 is LGHNT and CDR2 FRNRAP. The CDR3 length is 12 residues. V was trimmed by 5 bases and J by 14 bases, leaving 13 bases between them. The CDR3 reads CASGQEGSSLHF. In DNA, the CDR3 is TGTGCTAGTGGTCAGGAGGGCTCTTCCCTCCACTTT.

The chain employs TRBV6-2 or TRBV6-3 and TRBJ1-4; D possibly corresponds to TRBD1 (6 bases). Trimming removed 8 bases at V and 14 bases at J, with 21 bases between. This CDR3 has 13 amino acids. Per germline, CDR1 MNHEY and CDR2 SVGEGT. The DNA for the CDR3 is TGTGCCAGCGGCCCACCCCCGGGGACAAGGCTGTTTTTT. It specifies CASGPPPGTRLFF.

The rearrangement joins TRBV29-1 to TRBJ1-3; D is unresolved. V gave up 3 bases and J gave up 3 bases, with 18 bases separating them. The CDR3 runs to 16 residues. CDR1 SQVTM and CDR2 ANQGSEA come from the germline V gene. The CDR3 nucleotides are TGCAGCGTTGACGGTTCTGGGCCATTGGGTGGAAACACCATATATTTT. Its translation: CSVDGSGPLGGNTIYF.

The V and J genes are TRBV28 and TRBJ1-2; possibly TRBD1 for D (5 bases). The CDR3 is made up of 14 amino acids. V lost 2 bases and J 5 bases, leaving 12 bases between the germline ends. Germline CDR1 and CDR2: MDHEN and SYDVKM. The DNA of the CDR3 is TGTGCCAGCAGTTTAGAGGCGGGGCTTTATGGCTACACCTTC. It codes for CASSLEAGLYGYTF.

CDR3 bases: TGTGCCAGCAGCTTATTAGCGGGAGCGGGTCCCGGGGAGCTGTTTTTT. Its protein is CASSLLAGAGPGELFF. The chain employs TRBV7-3 and TRBJ2-2, with 9 positions matching TRBD2. Per the germline V gene, CDR1 is SGHTA and CDR2 is FQGTGA. V was pared by 2 bases and J by 6 bases, with 7 bases of the junction left unmatched. The CDR3 loop spans 16 amino acids.

The V and J genes are TRBV27 and TRBJ2-1, with TRBD2 identical over 9 bases. The CDR3 covers 16 residues. Trimming at V came to 5 bases and at J to 5 bases, leaving 10 bases not matched to a gene. Germline V gene data show CDR1 as MNHEY and CDR2 as SMNVEV (reference sequence). As DNA, the CDR3 is TGTGCCAGCAGTCCCCTGACTAGCGGTAATAACAATGAGCAGTTCTTC. It yields the protein CASSPLTSGNNNEQFF.

The genes are TRBV5-1 and TRBJ2-7, with D perhaps TRBD1 (6 bases). Trimming pared 5 bases from V and 5 bases from J, leaving 17 bases between. The CDR3 runs 14 residues. CDR1 SGHRS and CDR2 YFSETQ come from the germline V gene. The CDR3 here is CASRQGPFLDEQYF. CDR3 nucleotide sequence: TGCGCCAGCAGACAGGGCCCCTTTTTGGACGAGCAGTACTTC.

In its sample, this clone was seen once. The rearrangement uses TRBV9 and TRBJ2-5, with 8 nucleotides matching TRBD2. The CDR3 has 16 residues. V shed 0 bases, J shed 4 bases, and the junction held 8 bases outside the gene matches. Germline V gives CDR1 SGDLS, CDR2 YYNGEE. CDR3 nucleotide sequence: TGTGCCAGCAGCGTAGGTCCGGGAGGGCCATCAGAGACCCAGTACTTC. Protein sequence: CASSVGPGGPSETQYF.

The rearrangement uses TRBV20-1 and TRBJ2-1; D perhaps matches TRBD2 (6 bases). Germline V gene sequence: CDR1 DFQATT, CDR2 SNEGSKA (reference sequence). The ends were cut back, 6 bases at V and 10 bases at J, with 10 bases in the middle. The CDR3 totals 10 residues. The CDR3 DNA reads as TGCAGTGCGAGACTAGTCGAGCAGTTCTTC. Encoded protein: CSARLVEQFF.

The chain recombines TRBV9 with TRBJ2-1; TRBD2 matches at 8 bases. CDR3 length equals 15 residues. Looked up from germline, CDR1 is SGDLS and CDR2 is YYNGEE. J gave up 3 bases and V 0 bases, and 2 bases lay outside the gene matches. The CDR3 coding sequence is TGTGCCAGCAGCGTAGCCGGGACTAGCTACAATGAGCAGTTCTTC. Its protein is CASSVAGTSYNEQFF.

The genes are TRBV10-3 and TRBJ2-1, with 9 nucleotides matching TRBD2. Looked up from germline, CDR1 is ENHRY and CDR2 is SYGVKD. The CDR3 is made up of 14 amino acids. J lost 10 bases, V lost 3 bases, and 7 bases had no gene match. The CDR3 sequence: CAISDEREVREQFF. In DNA form, the CDR3 reads TGTGCCATCAGTGATGAGCGGGAGGTACGGGAGCAGTTCTTC.

The rearrangement uses TRBV5-1 and TRBJ2-1, with TRBD2 matching over 12 bases. V shed 4 bases, J shed 4 bases, and the junction held 9 bases outside the gene matches. This CDR3 comprises 17 residues. Germline loops: CDR1 SGHRS, CDR2 YFSETQ. For the CDR3, the DNA is TGCGCCAGCAGCCCGGTTTACGGGACTAGCGGGTACAATGAGCAGTTCTTC. This sequence encodes CASSPVYGTSGYNEQFF.

This clone was found once. The chain combines TRBV5-4 with TRBJ2-7, with D possibly matching TRBD1 (6 bases). In germline, CDR1 is SGHNT, CDR2 YYREEE (reference sequence). The CDR3 contains 16 residues. V gave up 4 bases and J gave up 3 bases, with 20 bases separating them. CDR3 nucleotide sequence: TGTGCCAGCAGCCCATCCTACGACAGGTCACGCTACGAGCAGTACTTC. Translated: CASSPSYDRSRYEQYF.

This clone has more than one count but fewer than ten. V is TRBV30 and J is TRBJ1-2, with TRBD1 matching 7 bases. Trimming at V came to 4 bases and at J to 4 bases, leaving 9 bases not matched to a gene. The CDR3 has 14 amino acids. Germline V lookup: CDR1 GTSNPN, CDR2 SVGIG (reference sequence). CDR3 residues: CAWKGQEAPYGYTF. The CDR3 nucleotides read TGTGCCTGGAAAGGACAGGAAGCACCCTATGGCTACACCTTC.

The chain employs TRBV2 and TRBJ2-1; the match to TRBD1 covers 8 bases. Germline V gene data show CDR1 as SNHLY and CDR2 as FYNNEI. Trimming took 2 bases from V and 8 from J; bases not matched to a gene: 11. This CDR3 is built from 16 residues. CDR3 in DNA: TGTGCCAGCAGTGAATTGAGGGCAGGGGGCATGGATGAGCAGTTCTTC. This translates into CASSELRAGGMDEQFF. The variable domain in full, completed from reference TRBV2 and TRBJ2-1, reads EPEVTQTPSHQVTQMGQEVILRCVPISNHLYFYWYRQILGQKVEFLVSFYNNEISEKSEIFDDQFSVERPDGSNFTLKIRSTKLEDSAMYFCASSELRAGGMDEQFFGPGTRLTVL.

The J gene is TRBJ1-2, the V gene TRBV4-3, with 8 bases aligning to TRBD1. This CDR3 has 16 amino acids. Germline trimming cut 1 base from V and 7 bases from J; bases unmatched to any gene: 11. Per the germline V gene, CDR1 is LGHNA and CDR2 is YSLEER. The CDR3 sequence: CASSQALFQGAGGYTF. The CDR3 nucleotides are TGCGCCAGCAGCCAAGCGTTATTCCAGGGGGCCGGTGGCTACACCTTC.

This sequence joins TRBV5-6 and TRBJ2-3; 7 positions agree with TRBD2. The CDR3 extends over 16 amino acids. V was pared by 4 bases and J by 4 bases, with 12 bases of the junction left unmatched. Germline CDR1 SGHDT, CDR2 YYEEEE. The CDR3 loop reads CASSLKIREAADTQYF. In DNA form, the CDR3 reads TGTGCCAGCAGCCTAAAAATCCGGGAGGCGGCAGATACGCAGTATTTT.